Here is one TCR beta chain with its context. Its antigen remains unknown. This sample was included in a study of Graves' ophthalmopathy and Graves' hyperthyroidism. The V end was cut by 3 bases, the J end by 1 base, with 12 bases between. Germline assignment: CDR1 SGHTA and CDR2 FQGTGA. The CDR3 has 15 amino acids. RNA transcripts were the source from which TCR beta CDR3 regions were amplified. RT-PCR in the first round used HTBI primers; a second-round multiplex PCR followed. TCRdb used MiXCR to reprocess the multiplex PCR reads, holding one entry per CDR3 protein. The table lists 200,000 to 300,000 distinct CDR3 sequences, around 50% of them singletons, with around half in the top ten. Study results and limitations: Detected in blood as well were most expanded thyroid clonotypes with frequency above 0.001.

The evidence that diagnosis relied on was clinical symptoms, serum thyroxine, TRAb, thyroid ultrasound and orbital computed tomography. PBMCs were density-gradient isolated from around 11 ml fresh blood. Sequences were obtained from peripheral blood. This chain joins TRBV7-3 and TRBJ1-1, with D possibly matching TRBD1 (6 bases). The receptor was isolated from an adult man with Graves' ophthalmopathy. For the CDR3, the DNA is TGTGCCAGCAGCTTGACAGGACTGACGAACACTGAAGCTTTCTTT. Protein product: CASSLTGLTNTEAFF. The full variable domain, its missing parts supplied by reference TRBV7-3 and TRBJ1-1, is GAGVSQTPSNKVTEKGKYVELRCDPISGHTALYWYRQSLGQGPEFLIYFQGTGAADDSGLPNDRFFAVRPEGSVSTLKIQRTERGDSAVYLCASSLTGLTNTEAFFGQGTRLTVV.